This T cell receptor beta chain was recorded in a study of blood T cell repertoires in COVID-19. In the study overall: Nucleic acid was either cDNA or gDNA, and it came from T cells, B-cell-depleted T cells, or PBMCs.

Study members were between roughly 18 and 90 years old and lived in approximately 25 US regions. Cohorts were determined from participant-reported clinical history. Symptom resolution, clearance, or two negative PCRs marked the recovered donors of Cohort 3. V shed 6 bases, J shed 4 bases, and the junction held 4 bases outside the gene matches. Germline assignment: CDR1 MDHEN and CDR2 SYDVKM. There are 14 residues in the CDR3. The table came from immunoSEQ multiplex PCR; TCRdb's copy has only in-frame clones and leaves some out. The data contain approximately 180,000 clones, approximately 85% of them singletons.

The sequence was collected from a man between 35 and 55 years old who had recovered from COVID-19. Sequencing used PBMCs or T cells enriched from blood (not recorded which). The rearrangement joins TRBV28 to TRBJ1-5; 9 bases agree with TRBD1. The chain's CDR3 is CASSFDRGNQPQHF. In DNA, the CDR3 is TGTGCCAGCAGCTTCGACAGGGGGAATCAGCCCCAGCATTTT.